This T cell receptor beta chain is from a study of human T cells and chemical hapten exposure. Study results and limitations: PT1 expanded TCR counts and patch test score correlated positively.

The library labeled individual cDNA molecules by adding unique molecular identifiers to them. TCRdb reprocessed the RACE reads via MiXCR and lists one record per CDR3 protein. The data show 150,000 to 200,000 distinct CDR3 sequences, roughly 14% seen once. This sample's time point: patch test 1, 2 weeks after DPC sensitization. Indicated treatment: therapeutic diphenylcyclopropenone sensitization with weekly scalp DPC. Drawing of blood took place ahead of applying each patch test. The V gene's germline CDR1 is SQVTM and CDR2 ANQGSEA. The CDR3 has 11 amino acids. V was cut by 4 bases and J by 4 bases, with 7 bases left in between. With respect to this clonotype: Its specificity is unknown.

The sequenced sample was whole blood, obtained in connection with sensitization to the hapten diphenylcyclopropenone (DPC). This sequence joins TRBV29-1 and TRBJ1-1; no firm D call. The sequence was collected from a woman aged 25 to 39 with alopecia areata. Some clones in this sample may be carry-over from other donors' samples. CDR3 coding DNA: TGCAGCGTTGGGCTCTCCACTGAAGCTTTCTTT. It specifies CSVGLSTEAFF.